This T cell receptor beta chain was documented in a study of CD8+CD57+ T cells in acquired aplastic anemia (dated by TCRdb to the late 2010s). Describing the broader study: DNA extracted from sorted CD4+ and CD8+ cells had a mean of roughly 3.4 ug, with a range of about 0.2 to 30 ug. CD8+CD57+ expansion was defined as a frequency above the mean frequency observed in healthy subjects. Study-level results and caveats: CD8+ Simpson's diversity did not differ significantly between patients and healthy controls (P=0.060). Roughly 30 CD8+ CDR3 sequences were shared between patients and controls but appeared highly expressed in patients and within their immunodominant clones.

Genomic DNA was used as template for profiling of TCR beta VDJ combinations and CDR3 sequences. TCR repertoire sequencing was run on an Illumina HiSeq 2000. On the study's bioinformatics: Repertoires were assessed using TRBV/TRBJ rearrangement plots, CDR3 size and DJ length profiles, and Simpson's diversity index. Whichever DNA sequence was most abundant in the deep sequencing data was defined as the immunodominant clone. CDR3 amino acid sequences were checked for sharing between subjects and were compared against published repertoires and the VDJdb database. Clones were called with MiXCR by TCRdb after fastp trimmed the public reads at Q25, and only in-frame beta chains were retained. Rows with one shared CDR3 protein collapse into an entry with the most common genes and DNA. These V and J calls rely on TCRdb rather than the paper's analysis. The sample table contains around 200,000 distinct CDR3 sequences; only one count was recorded for nearly 50% of them. The ten most abundant clones make up approximately 9.7% of the sample.

The germline V gene (reference sequence) gives CDR1 as DFQATT and CDR2 as SNEGSKA. Trimming takes 5 bases off V and 6 bases off J; junction bases not matched to a gene: 4. From the cysteine up to the phenylalanine, the CDR3 has a length of 13 residues. Kept here is only the CDR3 DNA, which spans 39 bases and is read in frame from base 1. Expansion of CD8+CD57+ cells had been shown by flow cytometry in the patients chosen for sequencing. All patients had severe acquired aplastic anemia diagnosed by International Study of Aplastic Anemia and Agranulocytosis and Camitta criteria. No patient had received any therapy when blood was sampled. In this study, sorted CD4+ and CD8+ T cells from the blood of healthy subjects and of severe aplastic anemia patients had their TCR repertoires deep-sequenced. In the USA, patient enrollment took place under clinicaltrials.gov protocols 00001620, 01623167, 00001397, 00071045, 00081523 and 00961064. Ficoll-Paque density gradient centrifugation was used to isolate peripheral blood mononuclear cells. Before DNA extraction, CD4+ and CD8+ T cells were sorted by FACS or by magnetic beads.

A word on this clonotype: Its antigen is still unknown. The record has no base qualities; no much larger clone is one base away.

The TCR comes from a human donor with aplastic anemia. The rearrangement joined TRBV20-1 to TRBJ2-5; a stretch of 12 junction bases matches TRBD2. Sequenced material: sorted CD4+, CD8+, or CD8+CD57+ T cells (not recorded which) from PBMCs. The nucleotide sequence is TGCAGTGCTTCAACTAGCGGGGGGAAGACCCAGTACTTC. Translated, this gives CSASTSGGKTQYF.